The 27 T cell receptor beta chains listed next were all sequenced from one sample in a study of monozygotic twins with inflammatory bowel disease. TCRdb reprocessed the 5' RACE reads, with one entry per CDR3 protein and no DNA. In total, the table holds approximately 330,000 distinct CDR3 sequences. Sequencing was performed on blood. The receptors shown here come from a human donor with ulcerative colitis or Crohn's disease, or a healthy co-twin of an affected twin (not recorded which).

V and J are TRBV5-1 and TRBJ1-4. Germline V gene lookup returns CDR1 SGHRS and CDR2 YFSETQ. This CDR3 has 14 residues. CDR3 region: CASSRGSTNEKLFF.

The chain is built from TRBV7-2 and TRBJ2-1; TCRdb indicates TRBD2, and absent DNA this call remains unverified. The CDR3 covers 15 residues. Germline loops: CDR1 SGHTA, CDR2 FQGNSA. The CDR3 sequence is CASSVGLAVYNEQFF.

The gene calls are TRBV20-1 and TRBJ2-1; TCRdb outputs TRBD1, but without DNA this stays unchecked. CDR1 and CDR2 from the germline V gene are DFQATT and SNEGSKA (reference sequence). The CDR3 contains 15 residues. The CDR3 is CSARVGQSSYNEQFF.

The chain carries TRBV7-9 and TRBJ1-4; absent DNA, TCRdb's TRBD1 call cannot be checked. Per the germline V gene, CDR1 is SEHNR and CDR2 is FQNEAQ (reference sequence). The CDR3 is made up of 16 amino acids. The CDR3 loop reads CASSLDRTRLDEKLFF.

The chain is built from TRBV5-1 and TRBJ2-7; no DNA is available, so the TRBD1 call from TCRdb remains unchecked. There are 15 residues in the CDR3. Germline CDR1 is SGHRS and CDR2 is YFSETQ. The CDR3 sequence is CASGEQGGWTYEQYF.

CDR3 region: CASSEAGGALYNEQFF. The chain employs TRBV2 and TRBJ2-1; TCRdb's D call of TRBD1 is untestable without DNA. Germline V CDR1 and CDR2: SNHLY, FYNNEI. The CDR3 totals 16 residues.

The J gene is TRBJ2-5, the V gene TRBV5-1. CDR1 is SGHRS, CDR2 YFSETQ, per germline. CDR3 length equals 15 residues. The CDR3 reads CASHWGPDLLETQYF. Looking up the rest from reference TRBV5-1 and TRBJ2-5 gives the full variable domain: KAGVTQTPRYLIKTRGQQVTLSCSPISGHRSVSWYQQTPGQGLQFLFEYFSETQRNKGNFPGRFSGRQFSNSRSEMNVSTLELGDSALYLCASHWGPDLLETQYFGPGTRLLVL.

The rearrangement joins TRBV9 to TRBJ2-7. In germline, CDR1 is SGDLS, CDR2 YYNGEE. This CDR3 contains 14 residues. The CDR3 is CASSSSWVSYEQYF.

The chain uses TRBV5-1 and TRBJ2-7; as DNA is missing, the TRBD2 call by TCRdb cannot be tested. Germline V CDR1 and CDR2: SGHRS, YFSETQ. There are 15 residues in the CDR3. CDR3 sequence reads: CASSTPRLDNHEQYF.

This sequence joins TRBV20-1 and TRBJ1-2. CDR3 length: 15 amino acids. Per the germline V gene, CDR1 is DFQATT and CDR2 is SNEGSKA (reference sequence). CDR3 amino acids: CSASVLAQSNYGYTF.

The CDR3 region is CASTGAPSGGQYF. The V and J genes are TRBV12-3 or TRBV12-4 and TRBJ2-7; the D call of TRBD1 rests on TCRdb alone, since no DNA is present to check it. The length of the CDR3 is 13 residues.

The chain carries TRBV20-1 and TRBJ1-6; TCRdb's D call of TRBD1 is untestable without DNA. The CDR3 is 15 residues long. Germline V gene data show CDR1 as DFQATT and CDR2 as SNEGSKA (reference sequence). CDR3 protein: CSARNTGTGDSPLHF.

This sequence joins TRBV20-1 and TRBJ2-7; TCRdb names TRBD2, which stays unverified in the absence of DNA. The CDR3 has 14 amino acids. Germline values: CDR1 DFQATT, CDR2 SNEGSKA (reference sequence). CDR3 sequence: CSATRHYASYEQYF.

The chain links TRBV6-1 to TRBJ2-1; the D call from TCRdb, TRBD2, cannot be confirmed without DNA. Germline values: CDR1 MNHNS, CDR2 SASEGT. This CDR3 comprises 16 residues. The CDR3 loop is CASSLTGTSVGHEQFF.

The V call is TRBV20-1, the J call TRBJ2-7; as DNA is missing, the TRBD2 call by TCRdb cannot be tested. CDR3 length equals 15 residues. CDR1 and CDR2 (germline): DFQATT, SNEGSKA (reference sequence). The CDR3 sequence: CSATDSGRAPYEQYF.

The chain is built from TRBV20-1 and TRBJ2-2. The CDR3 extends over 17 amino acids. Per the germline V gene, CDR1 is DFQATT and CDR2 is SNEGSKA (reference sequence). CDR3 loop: CSARDPITTANTGELFF.

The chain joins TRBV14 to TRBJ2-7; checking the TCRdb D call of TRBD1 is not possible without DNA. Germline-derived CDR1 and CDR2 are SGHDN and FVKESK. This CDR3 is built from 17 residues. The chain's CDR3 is CASSQDPLGGSSYEQYF.

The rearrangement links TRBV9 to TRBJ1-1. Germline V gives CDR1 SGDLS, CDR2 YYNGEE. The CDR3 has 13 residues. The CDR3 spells CASSVEPSPEAFF.

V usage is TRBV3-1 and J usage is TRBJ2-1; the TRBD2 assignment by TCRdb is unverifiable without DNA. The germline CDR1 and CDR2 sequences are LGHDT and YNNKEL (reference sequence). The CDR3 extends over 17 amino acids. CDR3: CASSQVAGKLGDNEQFF.

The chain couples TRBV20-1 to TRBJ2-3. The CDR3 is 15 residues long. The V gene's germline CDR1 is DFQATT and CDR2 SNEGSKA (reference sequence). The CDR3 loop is CSARGSAGGPDTQYF.

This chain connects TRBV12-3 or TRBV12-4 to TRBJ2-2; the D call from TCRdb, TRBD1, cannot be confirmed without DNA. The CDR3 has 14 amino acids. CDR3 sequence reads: CASRGTANDGELFF.

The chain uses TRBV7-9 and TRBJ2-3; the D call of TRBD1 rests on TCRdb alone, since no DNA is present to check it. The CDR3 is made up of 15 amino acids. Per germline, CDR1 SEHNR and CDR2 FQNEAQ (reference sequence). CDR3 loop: CASSPGSKDTDTQYF. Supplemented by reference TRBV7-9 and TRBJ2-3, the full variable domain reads DTGVSQNPRHKITKRGQNVTFRCDPISEHNRLYWYRQTLGQGPEFLTYFQNEAQLEKSRLLSDRFSAERPKGSFSTLEIQRTEQGDSAMYLCASSPGSKDTDTQYFGPGTRLTVL.

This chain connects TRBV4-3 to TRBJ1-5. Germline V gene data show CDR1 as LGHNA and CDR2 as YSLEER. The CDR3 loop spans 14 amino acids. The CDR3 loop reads CASSQDGVNQPQHF.

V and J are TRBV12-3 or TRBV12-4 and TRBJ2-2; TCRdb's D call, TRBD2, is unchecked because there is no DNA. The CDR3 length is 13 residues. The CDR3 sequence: CATLGLNTGELFF.

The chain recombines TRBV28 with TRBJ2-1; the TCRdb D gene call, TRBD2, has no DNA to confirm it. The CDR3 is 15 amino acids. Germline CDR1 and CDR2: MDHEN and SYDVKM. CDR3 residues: CASSFLAGSYNEQFF.

Here the CDR3 reads CASSQETDFYNEQFF. The rearrangement links TRBV3-1 to TRBJ2-1. The CDR3 covers 15 residues. Per germline, CDR1 LGHDT and CDR2 YNNKEL (reference sequence).

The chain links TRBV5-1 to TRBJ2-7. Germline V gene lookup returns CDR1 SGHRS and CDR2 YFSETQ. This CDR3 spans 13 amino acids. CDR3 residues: CASSWSTFNEQYF.